What follows describes a single T cell receptor beta chain. CDR1 is MNHNY and CDR2 is SVGAGI in the germline V gene (reference sequence). This CDR3 region has 13 residues. The V and J ends lost 0 bases and 6 bases respectively, with 5 bases between them. The data are from a study of T cell changes during pregnancy in multiple sclerosis. Some clones are missing from TCRdb's copy, which holds only in-frame ones; the method was immunoSEQ multiplex PCR. The data contain tens of thousands of clones, about 91% of them singletons. The material was peripheral blood, obtained before pregnancy. The J gene is TRBJ2-2, the V gene TRBV6-6, with D unresolved. The clonotype originates from a female donor with multiple sclerosis, enrolled in a pregnancy study. The CDR3 DNA follows: TGTGCCAGCAGTTACTCAACATCCGGGGAGCTGTTTTTT. It is translated as CASSYSTSGELFF.